A selection of T cell receptor beta chains follows, all from one sample in a study of identical twins. In TCRdb, the 5' RACE reads were re-called with MiXCR into one record per CDR3 protein. The table has about 810,000 distinct CDR3 sequences, 9% to 15% seen once; the top ten hold around 1.5%. This sample also appeared in a second study, on yellow fever vaccine responses in identical twins.

The material sequenced was PBMCs. The receptor source for this set is a woman under 30 in good health. CDR3s include the opening cysteine and the closing phenylalanine or tryptophan. The order of the fields is V gene, clone size, CDR3 length, D gene, J gene, CDR3 DNA, CDR3 protein. A D gene is named only where the DNA matches it firmly. Clone size appears in some rows only: once, few, many, or a class for an expanded clone.

V gene: TRBV12-3/TRBV12-4
clone size: few
CDR3 length: 16
D gene: .
J gene: TRBJ2-5
CDR3 DNA: TGTGCCAGCAGTTTAGCTCTCCAGGGACCTCAAGAGACCCAGTACTTC
CDR3 protein: CASSLALQGPQETQYF

V gene: TRBV12-3/TRBV12-4
clone size: .
CDR3 length: 14
D gene: .
J gene: TRBJ2-3
CDR3 DNA: TGTGCCAGCAGTTTTAAAGGGGCTGGTTCGCCGCAGTATTTT
CDR3 protein: CASSFKGAGSPQYF

V gene: TRBV5-1
clone size: few
CDR3 length: 12
D gene: .
J gene: TRBJ2-2
CDR3 DNA: TGCGCCAGCAGCTTGAATTACGGGGAGCTGTTTTTT
CDR3 protein: CASSLNYGELFF

V gene: TRBV7-7
clone size: .
CDR3 length: 13
D gene: .
J gene: TRBJ2-3
CDR3 DNA: TGTGCCAGCACCCCACGGCCCGGAGATACGCAGTATTTT
CDR3 protein: CASTPRPGDTQYF

V gene: TRBV7-2
clone size: few
CDR3 length: 16
D gene: .
J gene: TRBJ2-2
CDR3 DNA: TGTGCCAGCAGCTTAGTGGCGTCAGCGAACACCGGGGAGCTGTTTTTT
CDR3 protein: CASSLVASANTGELFF

V gene: TRBV19
clone size: .
CDR3 length: 16
D gene: TRBD2
J gene: TRBJ2-4
CDR3 DNA: TGTGCCAGTAGTGAACTAGCGGGAGTAGCCAAAAACATTCAGTACTTC
CDR3 protein: CASSELAGVAKNIQYF

V gene: TRBV29-1
clone size: few
CDR3 length: 15
D gene: .
J gene: TRBJ2-7
CDR3 DNA: TGCAGCGTTGAAGATGAGGGGACGGCCACCTACGAGCAGTACTTC
CDR3 protein: CSVEDEGTATYEQYF

V gene: TRBV4-1
clone size: .
CDR3 length: 15
D gene: .
J gene: TRBJ2-2
CDR3 DNA: TGCGCCAGCAGCCAAGTCGGGGGGCCAACCGGGGAGCTGTTTTTT
CDR3 protein: CASSQVGGPTGELFF

V gene: TRBV6-1
clone size: .
CDR3 length: 15
D gene: TRBD2
J gene: TRBJ2-1
CDR3 DNA: TGTGCCAGTATCCTAGCGGGGGGGATATACAATGAGCAGTTCTTC
CDR3 protein: CASILAGGIYNEQFF

V gene: TRBV10-3
clone size: .
CDR3 length: 14
D gene: TRBD1
J gene: TRBJ2-4
CDR3 DNA: TGTGCCATCAATAAAGGGGGCGCAGGAGACATTCAGTACTTC
CDR3 protein: CAINKGGAGDIQYF

V gene: TRBV6-5
clone size: few
CDR3 length: 11
D gene: .
J gene: TRBJ2-1
CDR3 DNA: TGTGCCAGCAGAGCCGGGACAGAGCAGTTCTTC
CDR3 protein: CASRAGTEQFF

V gene: TRBV7-6
clone size: few
CDR3 length: 13
D gene: .
J gene: TRBJ2-7
CDR3 DNA: TGTGCCAGCAGCCGGTCGACAGCCTACGAGCAGTACTTC
CDR3 protein: CASSRSTAYEQYF

V gene: TRBV5-1
clone size: few
CDR3 length: 16
D gene: .
J gene: TRBJ2-7
CDR3 DNA: TGCGCCAGCAGCTTGGTGAGTGCCCTGCCCGCCTACGAGCAGTACTTC
CDR3 protein: CASSLVSALPAYEQYF

V gene: TRBV4-1
clone size: few
CDR3 length: 16
D gene: .
J gene: TRBJ2-5
CDR3 DNA: TGCGCCAGCAGCCAAGGGGCGGACCCCCCGGGGGAGACCCAGTACTTC
CDR3 protein: CASSQGADPPGETQYF

V gene: TRBV6-1
clone size: .
CDR3 length: 13
D gene: TRBD2
J gene: TRBJ2-1
CDR3 DNA: TGTGCCAGCAGTAGACCGGGACTAGCGGAGCAGTTCTTC
CDR3 protein: CASSRPGLAEQFF

V gene: TRBV18
clone size: .
CDR3 length: 13
D gene: .
J gene: TRBJ1-1
CDR3 DNA: TGTGCCAGCTCATCTGGGATGAACACTGAAGCTTTCTTT
CDR3 protein: CASSSGMNTEAFF

V gene: TRBV27
clone size: many
CDR3 length: 14
D gene: .
J gene: TRBJ2-2
CDR3 DNA: TGTGCCAGCAGCCTAGGGACCGACACCGGGGAGCTGTTTTTT
CDR3 protein: CASSLGTDTGELFF

V gene: TRBV10-3
clone size: .
CDR3 length: 11
D gene: .
J gene: TRBJ2-1
CDR3 DNA: TGTGCCATCGGAATGGTCAATGAGCAGTTCTTC
CDR3 protein: CAIGMVNEQFF

V gene: TRBV9
clone size: many
CDR3 length: 13
D gene: .
J gene: TRBJ2-3
CDR3 DNA: TGTGCCAGCAGCGTAGTTAGGGGAGATACGCAGTATTTT
CDR3 protein: CASSVVRGDTQYF

V gene: TRBV28
clone size: .
CDR3 length: 13
D gene: TRBD1
J gene: TRBJ1-1
CDR3 DNA: TGTGCCAGCAGAAGGGGGCTCGTCACTGAAGCTTTCTTT
CDR3 protein: CASRRGLVTEAFF

V gene: TRBV20-1
clone size: many
CDR3 length: 16
D gene: TRBD1
J gene: TRBJ2-7
CDR3 DNA: TGCAGTGCTAGAGTAGCGCGAGGGGGGACAGGGAGAGAGCAGTACTTC
CDR3 protein: CSARVARGGTGREQYF

V gene: TRBV10-3
clone size: once
CDR3 length: 14
D gene: .
J gene: TRBJ2-2
CDR3 DNA: TGTGCCATCAGTGAAGTTTCGGGCACCGGGGAGCTGTTTTTT
CDR3 protein: CAISEVSGTGELFF

V gene: TRBV12-3/TRBV12-4
clone size: few
CDR3 length: 13
D gene: .
J gene: TRBJ2-2
CDR3 DNA: TGTGCCAGCAGTTGGGGAGTCCCGCGAGTCCTGATTTTT
CDR3 protein: CASSWGVPRVLIF

V gene: TRBV6-2/TRBV6-3
clone size: many
CDR3 length: 14
D gene: TRBD1
J gene: TRBJ1-5
CDR3 DNA: TGTGCCAGCAGGGGGACAGGGGGCAATCAGCCCCAGCATTTT
CDR3 protein: CASRGTGGNQPQHF